This passage covers 23 T cell receptor beta chains from one sample sequenced in a study of Ad26.COV2.S vaccination and SARS-CoV-2 variants. Repertoires were generated with immunoSEQ multiplex PCR, while TCRdb's copy carries only in-frame clones and drops some. Seen here are about 98,000 clones, around 80% observed once, and the top ten hold 15% to 20%. The starting material was peripheral blood, obtained after recovery from COVID-19. The receptors were sampled from a human donor who had recovered from COVID-19.

The chain carries TRBV19 and TRBJ1-1; tentatively, D is TRBD1 (6 bases). Germline V CDR1 and CDR2: LNHDA, SQIVND (reference sequence). The ends were cut back, 4 bases at V and 6 bases at J, with 15 bases in the middle. The CDR3 runs to 14 residues. The CDR3 DNA is TGTGCCAGTAGTACGCCGACAGGAATCTCTGAAGCTTTCTTT. Translated: CASSTPTGISEAFF.

The rearrangement joins TRBV5-1 to TRBJ1-1, with D perhaps matching TRBD1 (5 bases). Trimming removed 4 bases from V and 7 bases from J, with 17 bases in between. The CDR3 has 14 amino acids. CDR1 and CDR2 from the germline V gene are SGHRS and YFSETQ. CDR3 region: CASSQGRPEDEAFF. CDR3 bases: TGCGCCAGCAGCCAGGGACGGCCCGAGGATGAAGCTTTCTTT. Based on the CDR3 plus reference TRBV5-1 and TRBJ1-1, the full variable domain is KAGVTQTPRYLIKTRGQQVTLSCSPISGHRSVSWYQQTPGQGLQFLFEYFSETQRNKGNFPGRFSGRQFSNSRSEMNVSTLELGDSALYLCASSQGRPEDEAFFGQGTRLTVV.

The chain is built from TRBV7-2 and TRBJ2-7; 8 nucleotides match TRBD1. Germline CDR1 and CDR2: SGHTA and FQGNSA. The CDR3 runs 14 residues. V was clipped by 4 bases and J by 2 bases; unmatched bases: 4. The CDR3 bases are TGTGCCAGCAGCTACGGGGACAGGCCCTACGAGCAGTACTTC. It yields the protein CASSYGDRPYEQYF.

This clone was seen once. The CDR3, as DNA: TGTGCCTGGAGTGTACGGGACAGGGGCGTCCTGACTTTC. Its translation is CAWSVRDRGVLTF. This rearrangement joins TRBV30 to TRBJ2-6, with 10 nucleotides matching TRBD1. The CDR3 contains 13 residues. The V segment lost 0 bases and the J segment 12 bases; nucleotides outside the gene matches: 2. Germline-derived CDR1 and CDR2 are GTSNPN and SVGIG (reference sequence).

This clone turned up a few times. This rearrangement joins TRBV30 to TRBJ1-6; 8 nucleotides line up with TRBD1. The V gene's germline CDR1 is GTSNPN and CDR2 SVGIG (reference sequence). The CDR3 is 13 residues long. The V and J ends lost 6 bases and 7 bases, in that order; junction bases with no gene match: 5. CDR3 loop: CACRTGKNSPLHF. In nucleotides, the CDR3 is TGTGCCTGCCGGACAGGGAAGAATTCACCCCTCCACTTT.

This clone has a handful of counts. The chain joins TRBV6-5 to TRBJ1-5; perhaps TRBD1 as D (5 bases). Looked up from germline, CDR1 is MNHEY and CDR2 is SVGAGI. This CDR3 region has 13 residues. V gave up 4 bases and J gave up 8 bases, with 12 bases separating them. Here the CDR3 reads CASSLEGVEPQHF. The CDR3 DNA follows: TGTGCCAGCAGTTTAGAAGGGGTTGAGCCCCAGCATTTT.

The chain joins TRBV11-2 to TRBJ2-1, with 9 bases matching TRBD1. The CDR3 loop spans 13 amino acids. Germline V lookup: CDR1 SGHAT, CDR2 FQNNGV. Trimming removed 5 bases from V and 7 bases from J; junction bases left unmatched: 3. CDR3 nucleotide sequence: TGTGCCAGCAGCCGGGACAGGGTGAATGAGCAGTTCTTC. It yields the protein CASSRDRVNEQFF.

This clone was seen a handful of times. V gene TRBV23-1 combines with J gene TRBJ1-2; D call uncertain. TRBV23-1 is recorded as an ORF, its role being uncertain. V lost 2 bases and J 5 bases, leaving 24 bases between the germline ends. The CDR3 extends over 18 amino acids. CDR3 DNA: TGCGCCAGCAGTCAAACCAGCGGCGGCCAGCCCAGGATTTATGGCTACACCTTC. Protein: CASSQTSGGQPRIYGYTF.

This chain uses TRBV15 with TRBJ2-7, with D unclear. Germline lookup yields CDR1 LNHNV and CDR2 YYDKDF (reference sequence). V shed 2 bases and J shed 5 bases, with 10 bases lying between them. The CDR3 length is 13 residues. CDR3 bases: TGTGCCACCAGCAGATACGTAAGGAACGAGCAGTACTTC. Protein: CATSRYVRNEQYF.

Only one count was recorded for this clone. V usage is TRBV19 and J usage is TRBJ1-2, with TRBD1 as a possible D gene (5 bases). V gave up 4 bases and J gave up 5 bases, with 11 bases separating them. The CDR3 consists of 13 residues. CDR1 and CDR2 from the germline V gene are LNHDA and SQIVND (reference sequence). The CDR3 here is CASSKGIGYGYTF. For the CDR3, the DNA is TGTGCCAGTAGTAAGGGGATTGGGTATGGCTACACCTTC.

The chain recombines TRBV28 with TRBJ2-6; 10 bases align to TRBD1. The germline V gene has CDR1 MDHEN and CDR2 SYDVKM. J lost 3 bases, V lost 2 bases, and 4 bases had no gene match. This CDR3 spans 17 amino acids. The CDR3 sequence: CASSLDGTGVGANVLTF. The CDR3 coding sequence is TGTGCCAGCAGTTTAGACGGGACAGGGGTTGGGGCCAACGTCCTGACTTTC.

V usage is TRBV5-1 and J usage is TRBJ1-3, with TRBD1 matching over 7 bases. There are 15 residues in the CDR3. V dropped 5 bases and J dropped 2; count of bases not matched to a gene: 7. In germline, CDR1 is SGHRS, CDR2 YFSETQ. The CDR3 nucleotides read TGCGCCAGCAGTTTAGGACAGGCGGCTGGAAACACCATATATTTT. Its protein is CASSLGQAAGNTIYF.

V gene TRBV3-1 (or the pseudogene TRBV3-2) combines with J gene TRBJ1-2; 7 nucleotides align to TRBD1. There are 15 residues in the CDR3. V lost 0 bases, J lost 4 bases, and 5 bases stayed unmatched. Germline V CDR1 and CDR2: LGHDT, YNNKEL (reference sequence). This CDR3 reads CASSQDRSGGYGYTF. For the CDR3, the DNA is TGTGCCAGCAGCCAAGATCGTTCAGGGGGCTATGGCTACACCTTC.

This clone occurred a few times. V is TRBV18 and J is TRBJ1-1, with D possibly matching TRBD1 (5 bases). The germline gives CDR1 KGHSH, CDR2 LQKENI. The CDR3 is made up of 14 amino acids. The V and J ends lost 4 bases and 7 bases respectively, with 16 bases between them. In nucleotides, the CDR3 is TGTGCCAGCTCACAGGGGATTGCGGGGGATGAAGCTTTCTTT. It encodes CASSQGIAGDEAFF. The full variable domain, in which reference TRBV18 and TRBJ1-1 provide the parts outside the CDR3, is NAGVMQNPRHLVRRRGQEARLRCSPMKGHSHVYWYRQLPEEGLKFMVYLQKENIIDESGMPKERFSAEFPKEGPSILRIQQVVRGDSAAYFCASSQGIAGDEAFFGQGTRLTVV.

The chain carries TRBV12-3 or TRBV12-4 and TRBJ1-5, with D unclear. There are 12 residues in the CDR3. V was cut by 6 bases and J by 4 bases, with 7 bases left in between. The CDR3 DNA is TGTGCCAGCAGAGCGATGAATCAGCCCCAGCATTTT. It encodes CASRAMNQPQHF.

This rearrangement joins TRBV6-5 to TRBJ1-3; a possible D gene is TRBD1 (6 bases). Germline lookup yields CDR1 MNHEY and CDR2 SVGAGI. The CDR3 totals 14 residues. V was shortened by 11 bases and J by 0 bases, with 14 bases between the two germline ends. The CDR3 nucleotides read TGTGCCGCATACAGGGTTGGCTCTGGAAACACCATATATTTT. Protein product: CAAYRVGSGNTIYF.

The gene calls are TRBV5-4 and TRBJ1-2; D is ambiguous. The CDR3 length is 13 residues. Trimming removed 0 bases at V and 8 bases at J, with 11 bases between. In germline, CDR1 is SGHNT, CDR2 YYREEE (reference sequence). CDR3 bases: TGTGCCAGCAGCTTGGACAAGGAGATGGGCTACACCTTC. Protein product: CASSLDKEMGYTF.

J is TRBJ2-5 and V is TRBV3-1 (or the pseudogene TRBV3-2), with 11 bases lining up with TRBD2. With V trimmed by 8 bases and J by 3 bases, 8 bases remained unmatched. This CDR3 contains 15 residues. CDR1 and CDR2 from the germline V gene are LGHDT and YNNKEL (reference sequence). The CDR3 reads CASRHNSGGEETQYF. DNA of the CDR3: TGTGCCAGCCGTCATAATAGCGGGGGGGAAGAGACCCAGTACTTC.

The chain employs TRBV2 and TRBJ2-1, with TRBD2 matching 8 bases. The CDR3 consists of 13 residues. From germline, CDR1 is SNHLY and CDR2 FYNNEI. J was trimmed by 10 bases and V by 3 bases; bases with no gene match: 5. The CDR3 sequence: CASSDSGEGEQFF. DNA for the CDR3: TGTGCCAGCAGTGATAGCGGGGAAGGGGAGCAGTTCTTC.

The genes are TRBV11-2 and TRBJ2-7; D is unclear. The CDR3 loop spans 13 amino acids. V was pared by 3 bases and J by 8 bases, with 14 bases between. In germline, CDR1 is SGHAT, CDR2 FQNNGV. The CDR3 DNA follows: TGTGCCAGCAGCTTTGGGGATCTTAGAAAGCAGTACTTC. This sequence encodes CASSFGDLRKQYF.

This chain links TRBV9 with TRBJ2-3; 7 bases are a match to TRBD2. The CDR3 has 15 residues. V shed 0 bases and J 4 bases; nucleotides not matched to a gene: 5. Germline CDR1 is SGDLS and CDR2 is YYNGEE. CDR3 DNA sequence: TGTGCCAGCAGCGTAGATGGGGGGGGGTCAGATACGCAGTATTTT. It is translated as CASSVDGGGSDTQYF.

This chain connects TRBV5-6 to TRBJ1-2, with D maybe TRBD1 (5 bases). The V end lost 4 bases, the J end lost 8 bases, and 12 bases lay between the germline ends. The germline V gene has CDR1 SGHDT and CDR2 YYEEEE. This CDR3 is built from 12 residues. In nucleotides, the CDR3 is TGTGCCAGCAGCCGGGGGGGTGGCGGCTACACCTTC. This encodes CASSRGGGGYTF.

This rearrangement joins TRBV19 to TRBJ2-5; D may be TRBD1 or TRBD2 (6 bases each). The CDR3 spans 15 residues. V was trimmed by 4 bases and J by 5 bases, leaving 17 bases between them. Germline V gene lookup returns CDR1 LNHDA and CDR2 SQIVND (reference sequence). The CDR3 is CASSKQGFGGETQYF. The CDR3 DNA reads TGTGCCAGTAGTAAACAGGGATTCGGGGGCGAGACCCAGTACTTC.